This T cell receptor beta chain was sequenced for a study of post-analysis software for immune sequencing data. The CDR3 covers 13 residues. Germline V gene sequence: CDR1 LGHDT, CDR2 YNNKEL (reference sequence). Trimming cost V 4 bases and J 8 bases, with 14 bases left between them. Carried by the TCR beta cDNA libraries were unique molecular identifiers. T cells numbering roughly 0.95 to 10 million yielded 500,000 to 550,000 cDNA molecules. From the PCR reads, TCRdb called clonotypes with MiXCR, one entry per CDR3 protein. The repertoire holds approximately 630,000 distinct CDR3 sequences, with 59% as singletons. For this clonotype: Its antigen is unidentified.

Study-wide results and limits: TRBV5-6, TRBV5-1 and TRBV20-1 belonged to a set of about 5 TRBV segments that were more frequent in patients than controls.

The origin of this receptor is a girl aged 2 to 9 with multiple sclerosis. The sequenced sample consisted of blood. This chain joins TRBV3-1 and TRBJ1-1; D might be TRBD1 (5 bases). Here the CDR3 reads CASSPGLSIEAFF. The DNA of the CDR3 is TGTGCCAGCAGCCCGGGACTGTCGATAGAAGCTTTCTTT.